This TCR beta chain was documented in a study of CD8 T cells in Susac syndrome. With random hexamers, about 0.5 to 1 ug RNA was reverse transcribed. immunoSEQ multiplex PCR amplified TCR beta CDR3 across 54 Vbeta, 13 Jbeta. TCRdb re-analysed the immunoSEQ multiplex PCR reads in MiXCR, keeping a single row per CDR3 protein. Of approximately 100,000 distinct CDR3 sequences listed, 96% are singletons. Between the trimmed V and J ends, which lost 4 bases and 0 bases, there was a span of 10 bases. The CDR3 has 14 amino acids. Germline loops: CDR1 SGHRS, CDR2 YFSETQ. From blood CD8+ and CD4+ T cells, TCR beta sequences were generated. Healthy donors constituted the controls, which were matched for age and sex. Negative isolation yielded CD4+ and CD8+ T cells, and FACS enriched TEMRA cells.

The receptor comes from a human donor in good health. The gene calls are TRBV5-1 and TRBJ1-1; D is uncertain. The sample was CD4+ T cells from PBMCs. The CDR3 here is CASSADGMNTEAFF. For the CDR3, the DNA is TGCGCCAGCAGCGCGGACGGCATGAACACTGAAGCTTTCTTT. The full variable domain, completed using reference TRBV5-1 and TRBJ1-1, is KAGVTQTPRYLIKTRGQQVTLSCSPISGHRSVSWYQQTPGQGLQFLFEYFSETQRNKGNFPGRFSGRQFSNSRSEMNVSTLELGDSALYLCASSADGMNTEAFFGQGTRLTVV.